The source of this T cell receptor beta chain is a study of shared clonotypes between healthy human individuals. The repertoire was sequenced with immunoSEQ multiplex PCR; TCRdb's copy has only in-frame clones and lacks some. The repertoire has some 2.1 million clones, about 93% of them found once; the top ten carry roughly 1.7%. The CDR3 has 14 amino acids. Trimming removed 5 bases from V and 4 bases from J, with 12 bases in between. Germline assignment: CDR1 LNHDA and CDR2 SQIVND (reference sequence). Terminally differentiated effector memory CD45RA+ cells were left out of the naive CD8 fraction, which was CD45RO-negative and positively selected for CCR7.

This TCR was sampled from a man between 18 and 29 years old in good health. Some clones in this sample may be carry-over from other donors' samples. The material sequenced was naive CD8+ T cells from PBMCs. The J gene is TRBJ2-1, the V gene TRBV19, with D perhaps matching TRBD1 (5 bases). This CDR3 is CASSQGAGYNEQFF. CDR3 nucleotide sequence: TGTGCCAGTAGTCAAGGGGCTGGGTACAATGAGCAGTTCTTC.